This T cell receptor (beta chain) was sequenced during a study of CD4 and CD8 cells across lung adenocarcinoma regions. TCRdb re-derived calls from the PCR reads in MiXCR, one entry per CDR3 protein. The repertoire holds 5,000 to 6,500 distinct CDR3 sequences, with around 68% as singletons. The CDR3 is 13 residues long. The germline V and J ends were trimmed by 3 bases and 4 bases, with 9 bases remaining between them. Germline V gene sequence: CDR1 MNHNS, CDR2 SASEGT. The sequencing sample was made of CD4+ T cells from the center of a lung tumor. This sequence was found in a female donor with lung adenocarcinoma. The CD4 and CD8 labels of this study may be unreliable. The genes are TRBV6-1 and TRBJ1-2; D uncertain. CDR3 DNA: TGTGCCAGCAGTGAGTATCCGAGCTATGGCTACACCTTC. Its protein is CASSEYPSYGYTF.